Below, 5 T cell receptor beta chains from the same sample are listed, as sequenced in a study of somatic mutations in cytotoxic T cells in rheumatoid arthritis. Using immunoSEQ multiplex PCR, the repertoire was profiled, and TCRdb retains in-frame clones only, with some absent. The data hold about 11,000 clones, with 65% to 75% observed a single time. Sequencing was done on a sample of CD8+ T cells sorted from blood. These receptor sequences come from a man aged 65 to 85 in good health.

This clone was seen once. The CDR3 loop is CASSPTRGEEQFF. Written as DNA, the CDR3 is TGTGCCAGCAGCCCCACACGGGGGGAAGAGCAGTTCTTC. The rearrangement links TRBV7-9 to TRBJ2-1; TRBD2 aligns across 7 bases. The CDR3 consists of 13 residues. The V gene end was trimmed by 5 bases and the J gene end by 10 bases; junction bases not matched to a gene: 8. Per the germline V gene, CDR1 is SEHNR and CDR2 is FQNEAQ (reference sequence).

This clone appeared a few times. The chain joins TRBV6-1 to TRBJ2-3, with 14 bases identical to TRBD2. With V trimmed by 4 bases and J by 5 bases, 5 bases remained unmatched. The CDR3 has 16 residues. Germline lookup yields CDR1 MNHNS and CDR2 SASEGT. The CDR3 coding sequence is TGTGCCAGCAGTGGACAGGGACTAGCGGGAGTAGATACGCAGTATTTT. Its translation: CASSGQGLAGVDTQYF.

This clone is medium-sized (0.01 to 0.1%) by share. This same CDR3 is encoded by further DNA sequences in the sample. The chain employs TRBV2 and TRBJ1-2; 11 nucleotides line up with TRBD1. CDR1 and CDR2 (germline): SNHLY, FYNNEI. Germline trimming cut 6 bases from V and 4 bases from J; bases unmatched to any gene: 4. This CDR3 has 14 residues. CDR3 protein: CASRGTGGIYGYTF. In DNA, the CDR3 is TGTGCCAGCAGAGGGACAGGGGGGATCTATGGCTACACCTTC.

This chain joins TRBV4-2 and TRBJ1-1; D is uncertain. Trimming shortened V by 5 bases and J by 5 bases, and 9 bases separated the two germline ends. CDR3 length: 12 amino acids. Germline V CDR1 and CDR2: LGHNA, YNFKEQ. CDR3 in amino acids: CASSLEATEAFF. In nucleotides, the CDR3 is TGTGCCAGCAGCTTGGAGGCAACTGAAGCTTTCTTT.

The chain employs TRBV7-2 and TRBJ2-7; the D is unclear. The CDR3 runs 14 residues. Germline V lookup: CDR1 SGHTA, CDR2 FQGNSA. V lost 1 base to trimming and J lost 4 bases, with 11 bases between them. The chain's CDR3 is CASSLDRARYEQYF. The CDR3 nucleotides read TGTGCCAGCAGCTTAGATAGGGCGCGGTACGAGCAGTACTTC.